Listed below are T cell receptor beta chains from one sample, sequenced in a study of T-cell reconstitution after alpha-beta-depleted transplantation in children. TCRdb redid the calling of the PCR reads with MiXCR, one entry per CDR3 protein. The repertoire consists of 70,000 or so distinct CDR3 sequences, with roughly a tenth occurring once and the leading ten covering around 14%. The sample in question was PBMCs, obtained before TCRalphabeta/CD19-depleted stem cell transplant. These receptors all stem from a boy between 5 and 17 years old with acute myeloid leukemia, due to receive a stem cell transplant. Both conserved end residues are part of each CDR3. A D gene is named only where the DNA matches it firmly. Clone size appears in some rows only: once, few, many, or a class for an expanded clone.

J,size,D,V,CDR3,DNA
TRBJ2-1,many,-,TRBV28,CASSLVPSYNEQFF,TGTGCCAGCAGTTTAGTCCCCAGCTACAATGAGCAGTTCTTC
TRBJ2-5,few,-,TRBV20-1,CSARESERQETQYF,TGCAGTGCTAGAGAATCGGAGCGGCAAGAGACCCAGTACTTC
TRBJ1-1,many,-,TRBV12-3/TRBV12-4,CASSVGWNTEAFF,TGTGCCAGCAGTGTGGGGTGGAATACTGAAGCTTTCTTT
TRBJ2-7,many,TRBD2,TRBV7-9,CASSPAGGIDYEQYF,TGTGCCAGCAGCCCCGCGGGGGGGATTGACTACGAGCAGTACTTC
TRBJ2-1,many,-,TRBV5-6,CASSLVDSSYNEQFF,TGTGCCAGCAGCTTGGTCGACAGCTCCTACAATGAGCAGTTCTTC
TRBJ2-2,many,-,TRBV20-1,CSARDRVRGTNTGELFF,TGCAGTGCTAGAGATCGTGTAAGGGGGACCAACACCGGGGAGCTGTTTTTT
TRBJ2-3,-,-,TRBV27,CASSLLGGGSGSTDTQYF,TGTGCCAGCAGTTTATTAGGGGGCGGGAGTGGGAGCACAGATACGCAGTATTTT
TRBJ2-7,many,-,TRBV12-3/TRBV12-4,CASSFGFGRYF,TGTGCCAGCAGTTTTGGGTTCGGGCGGTACTTC
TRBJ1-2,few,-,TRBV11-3,CASSQTVGVANYGYTF,TGTGCCAGCAGCCAAACAGTGGGGGTCGCTAACTATGGCTACACCTTC
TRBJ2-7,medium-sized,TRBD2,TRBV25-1,CASSPPAGGEDYEQYF,TGTGCCAGCAGTCCCCCCGCCGGGGGGGAGGACTACGAGCAGTACTTC
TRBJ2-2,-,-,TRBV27,CASSFGTLGELFF,TGTGCCAGCAGTTTTGGGACTTTGGGGGAGCTGTTTTTT
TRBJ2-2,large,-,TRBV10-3,CAISGVNTGELFF,TGTGCCATCAGTGGAGTTAACACCGGGGAGCTGTTTTTT
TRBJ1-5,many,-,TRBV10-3,CAISESPPPGGNQPQHF,TGTGCCATCAGTGAGTCGCCCCCCCCAGGGGGCAATCAGCCCCAGCATTTT
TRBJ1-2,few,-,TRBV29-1,CSVSIGDASYGYTF,TGCAGCGTTAGTATCGGGGATGCAAGCTATGGCTACACCTTC
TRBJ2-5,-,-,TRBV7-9,CASSPPRETQYF,TGTGCCAGCAGCCCCCCAAGGGAGACCCAGTACTTC
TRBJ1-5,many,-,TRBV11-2,CASSAGMPGNQPQHF,TGTGCCAGCAGCGCAGGGATGCCTGGCAATCAGCCCCAGCATTTT
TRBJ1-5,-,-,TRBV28,CASSRPIGPLNQPQHF,TGTGCCAGCAGTAGACCCATTGGGCCTCTCAATCAGCCCCAGCATTTT
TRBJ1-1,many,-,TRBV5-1,CASSLFTANTEAFF,TGCGCCAGCAGCTTGTTTACTGCGAACACTGAAGCTTTCTTT
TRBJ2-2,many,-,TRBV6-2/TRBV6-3,CASSYGSGALNTGELFF,TGTGCCAGCAGTTACGGGTCGGGGGCCCTGAACACCGGGGAGCTGTTTTTT
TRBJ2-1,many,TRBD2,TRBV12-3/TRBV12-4,CASTRLAGAHNEQFF,TGTGCCAGCACCAGACTAGCGGGGGCCCACAATGAGCAGTTCTTC
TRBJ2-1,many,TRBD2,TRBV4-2,CASSRGYTSVSSYNEQFF,TGTGCCAGCAGCCGAGGTTATACTAGCGTAAGCTCCTACAATGAGCAGTTCTTC
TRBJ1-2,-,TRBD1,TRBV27,CASRMDRVYRGYTF,TGTGCCAGCAGAATGGACAGGGTGTATCGGGGCTACACCTTC
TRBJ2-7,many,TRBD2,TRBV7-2,CASSTGGLAAYEQYF,TGTGCCAGCAGCACCGGTGGACTAGCGGCTTACGAGCAGTACTTC
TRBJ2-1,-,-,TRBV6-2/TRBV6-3,CASSSGLRLDEQFF,TGTGCCAGCAGTTCGGGACTGCGGCTCGATGAGCAGTTCTTC
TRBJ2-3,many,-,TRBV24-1,CATSDLGTDTQYF,TGTGCCACCAGTGATTTGGGGACAGATACGCAGTATTTT
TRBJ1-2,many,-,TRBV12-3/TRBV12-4,CASTIGGKGYTF,TGTGCCAGCACAATCGGGGGGAAAGGCTACACCTTC
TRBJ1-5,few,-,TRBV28,CASSLLGRSNF,TGTGCCAGCAGTTTATTGGGACGCTCCAACTTT
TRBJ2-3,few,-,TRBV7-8,CASSLVFGRYGRRGKDTQYF,TGTGCCAGCAGCTTAGTGTTTGGGAGATACGGGCGCCGAGGAAAAGATACGCAGTATTTT
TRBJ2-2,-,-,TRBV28,CASSLGTLSGELFF,TGTGCCAGCAGTTTAGGGACCCTATCTGGGGAGCTGTTTTTT
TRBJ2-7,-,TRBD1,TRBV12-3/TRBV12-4,CASIGTGGFSEQYF,TGTGCCAGCATAGGGACAGGGGGTTTTAGCGAGCAGTACTTC
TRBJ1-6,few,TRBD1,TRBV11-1,CASSPTWDRGRTGSPLHF,TGTGCCAGCAGCCCGACCTGGGACAGGGGGCGTACCGGTTCACCCCTCCACTTT
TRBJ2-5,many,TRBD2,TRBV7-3,CASSLRLAGGGETQYF,TGTGCCAGCAGCCTCCGACTAGCGGGAGGGGGAGAGACCCAGTACTTC
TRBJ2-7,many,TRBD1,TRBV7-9,CASSLAGTGPYEQYF,TGTGCCAGCAGCTTAGCGGGGACAGGGCCCTACGAGCAGTACTTC
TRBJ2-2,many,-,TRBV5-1,CASSGAGNLFPANTGELFF,TGCGCCAGCAGCGGGGCCGGGAACCTTTTTCCTGCGAACACCGGGGAGCTGTTTTTT
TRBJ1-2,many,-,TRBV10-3,CAISDHYGYTF,TGTGCCATCAGTGATCACTATGGCTACACCTTC
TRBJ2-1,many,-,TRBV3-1,CASSQDLVNEQFF,TGTGCCAGCAGCCAAGACCTAGTCAATGAGCAGTTCTTC
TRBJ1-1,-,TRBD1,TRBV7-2,CASSYSSYRGPEAFF,TGTGCCAGCAGCTACAGCAGCTACAGGGGTCCGGAAGCTTTCTTT